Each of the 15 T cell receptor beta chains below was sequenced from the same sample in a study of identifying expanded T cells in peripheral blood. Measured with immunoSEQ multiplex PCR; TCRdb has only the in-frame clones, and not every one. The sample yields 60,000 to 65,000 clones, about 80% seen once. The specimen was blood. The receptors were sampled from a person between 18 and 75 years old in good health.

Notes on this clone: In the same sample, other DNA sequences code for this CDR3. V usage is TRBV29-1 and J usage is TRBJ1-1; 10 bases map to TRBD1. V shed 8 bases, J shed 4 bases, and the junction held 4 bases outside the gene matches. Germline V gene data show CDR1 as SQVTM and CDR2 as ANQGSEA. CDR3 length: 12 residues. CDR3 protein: CSTRTGGTEAFF. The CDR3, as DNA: TGCAGCACGAGGACAGGGGGCACTGAAGCTTTCTTT.

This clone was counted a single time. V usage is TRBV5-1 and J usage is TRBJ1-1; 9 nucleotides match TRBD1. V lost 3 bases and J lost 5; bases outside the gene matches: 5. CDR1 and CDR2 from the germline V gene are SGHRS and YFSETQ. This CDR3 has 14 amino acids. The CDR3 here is CASSSQGAGTEAFF. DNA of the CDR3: TGCGCCAGCAGCTCACAGGGGGCTGGGACTGAAGCTTTCTTT. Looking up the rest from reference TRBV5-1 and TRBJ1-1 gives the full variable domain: KAGVTQTPRYLIKTRGQQVTLSCSPISGHRSVSWYQQTPGQGLQFLFEYFSETQRNKGNFPGRFSGRQFSNSRSEMNVSTLELGDSALYLCASSSQGAGTEAFFGQGTRLTVV.

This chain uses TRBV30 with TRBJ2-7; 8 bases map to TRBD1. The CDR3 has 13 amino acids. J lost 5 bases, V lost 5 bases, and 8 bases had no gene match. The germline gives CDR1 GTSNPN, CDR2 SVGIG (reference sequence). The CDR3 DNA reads TGTGCCTGGCAACAGGGGGTTACCCACGAGCAGTACTTC. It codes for CAWQQGVTHEQYF.

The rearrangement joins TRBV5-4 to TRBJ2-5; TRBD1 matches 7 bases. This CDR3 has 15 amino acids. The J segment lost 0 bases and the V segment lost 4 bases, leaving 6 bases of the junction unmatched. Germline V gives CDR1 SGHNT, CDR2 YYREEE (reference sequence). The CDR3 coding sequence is TGTGCCAGCAGCCAGTACAGGGGCAACCAAGAGACCCAGTACTTC. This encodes CASSQYRGNQETQYF. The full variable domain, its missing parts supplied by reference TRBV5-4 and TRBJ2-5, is ETGVTQSPTHLIKTRGQQVTLRCSSQSGHNTVSWYQQALGQGPQFIFQYYREEENGRGNFPPRFSGLQFPNYSSELNVNALELDDSALYLCASSQYRGNQETQYFGPGTRLLVL.

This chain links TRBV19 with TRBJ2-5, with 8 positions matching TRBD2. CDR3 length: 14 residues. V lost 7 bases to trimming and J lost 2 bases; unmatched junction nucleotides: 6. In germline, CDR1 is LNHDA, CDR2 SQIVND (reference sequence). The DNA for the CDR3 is TGTGCCAGTATGGAAATAGCGGGGCAAGAGACCCAGTACTTC. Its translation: CASMEIAGQETQYF. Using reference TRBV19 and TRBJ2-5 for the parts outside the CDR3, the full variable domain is DGGITQSPKYLFRKEGQNVTLSCEQNLNHDAMYWYRQDPGQGLRLIYYSQIVNDFQKGDIAEGYSVSREKKESFPLTVTSAQKNPTAFYLCASMEIAGQETQYFGPGTRLLVL.

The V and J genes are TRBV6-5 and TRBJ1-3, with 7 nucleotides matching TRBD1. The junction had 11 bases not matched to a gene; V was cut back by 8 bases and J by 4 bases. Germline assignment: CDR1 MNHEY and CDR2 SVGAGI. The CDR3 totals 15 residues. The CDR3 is CASEQGPSRGNTIYF. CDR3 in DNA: TGTGCCAGCGAACAGGGGCCTTCGAGGGGAAACACCATATATTTT.

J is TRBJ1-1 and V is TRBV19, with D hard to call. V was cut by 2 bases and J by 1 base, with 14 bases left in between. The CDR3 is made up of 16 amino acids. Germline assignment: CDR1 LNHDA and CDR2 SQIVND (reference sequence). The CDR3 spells CASSIPAGAGNTEAFF. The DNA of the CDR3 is TGTGCCAGTAGTATACCGGCAGGCGCCGGGAACACTGAAGCTTTCTTT.

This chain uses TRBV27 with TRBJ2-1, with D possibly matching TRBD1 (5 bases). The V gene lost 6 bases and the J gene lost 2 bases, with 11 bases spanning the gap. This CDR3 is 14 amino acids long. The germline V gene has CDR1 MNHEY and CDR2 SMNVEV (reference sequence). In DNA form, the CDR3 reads TGTGCCAGCAGGCAGGACAACGCCTACAATGAGCAGTTCTTC. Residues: CASRQDNAYNEQFF.

CDR3 coding DNA: TGCGCCAGCAGCCAAAACACTGAAGCTTTCTTT. It translates to CASSQNTEAFF. The genes are TRBV4-3 and TRBJ1-1; no firm D call. CDR1 and CDR2 (germline): LGHNA, YSLEER. Trimming took 2 bases from V and 2 from J, leaving 0 bases between them. This CDR3 is 11 amino acids long.

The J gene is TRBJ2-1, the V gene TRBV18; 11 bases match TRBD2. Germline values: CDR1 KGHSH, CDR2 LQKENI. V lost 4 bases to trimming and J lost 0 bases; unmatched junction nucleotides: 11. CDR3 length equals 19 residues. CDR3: CASSLNLAGGLSSYNEQFF. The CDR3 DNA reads TGTGCCAGCTCACTTAACCTAGCGGGAGGTTTAAGCTCCTACAATGAGCAGTTCTTC.

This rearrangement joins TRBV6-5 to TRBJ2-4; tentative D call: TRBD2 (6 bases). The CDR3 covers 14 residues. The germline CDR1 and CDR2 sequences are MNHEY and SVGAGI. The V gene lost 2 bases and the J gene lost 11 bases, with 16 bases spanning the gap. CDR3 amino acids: CASSYEAGRRVQYF. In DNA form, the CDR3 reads TGTGCCAGCAGTTACGAGGCAGGGAGGAGGGTTCAGTACTTC.

Written as DNA, the CDR3 is TGTGCCAGCAGCTTGGACAGGGGTAACTATGGCTACACCTTC. Encoded protein: CASSLDRGNYGYTF. This chain joins TRBV5-6 and TRBJ1-2; 7 bases match TRBD1. V was clipped by 0 bases and J by 1 base; unmatched bases: 0. CDR1 is SGHDT and CDR2 is YYEEEE in the germline V gene. The CDR3 covers 14 residues. Full variable domain (outside the CDR3, taken from reference TRBV5-6 and TRBJ1-2): DAGVTQSPTHLIKTRGQQVTLRCSPKSGHDTVSWYQQALGQGPQFIFQYYEEEERQRGNFPDRFSGHQFPNYSSELNVNALLLGDSALYLCASSLDRGNYGYTFGSGTRLTVV.

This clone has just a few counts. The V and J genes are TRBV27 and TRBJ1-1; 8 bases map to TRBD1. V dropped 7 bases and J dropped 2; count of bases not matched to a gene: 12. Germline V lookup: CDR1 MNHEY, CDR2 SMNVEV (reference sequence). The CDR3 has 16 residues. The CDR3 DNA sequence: TGTGCCAGCAACGCTTATCCTGGACAGGGCAACACTGAAGCTTTCTTT. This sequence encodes CASNAYPGQGNTEAFF.

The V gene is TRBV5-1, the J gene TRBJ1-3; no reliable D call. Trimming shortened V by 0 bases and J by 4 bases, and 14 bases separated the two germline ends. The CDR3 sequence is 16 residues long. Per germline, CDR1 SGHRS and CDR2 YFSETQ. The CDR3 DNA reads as TGCGCCAGCAGCTTGGCGGGGTCCTTCGAAGGAAACACCATATATTTT. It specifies CASSLAGSFEGNTIYF.

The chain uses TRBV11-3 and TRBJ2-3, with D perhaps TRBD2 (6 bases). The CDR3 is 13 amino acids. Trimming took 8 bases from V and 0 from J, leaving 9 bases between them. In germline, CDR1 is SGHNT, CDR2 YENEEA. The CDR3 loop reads CASRGKSTDTQYF. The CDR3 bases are TGTGCCAGCCGCGGGAAAAGCACAGATACGCAGTATTTT. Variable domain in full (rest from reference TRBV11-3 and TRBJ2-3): EAGVVQSPRYKIIEKKQPVAFWCNPISGHNTLYWYLQNLGQGPELLIRYENEEAVDDSQLPKDRFSAERLKGVDSTLKIQPAELGDSAVYLCASRGKSTDTQYFGPGTRLTVL.